These 20 T cell receptor beta chains were sequenced from one sample in a study of breast tumors, draining lymph nodes, adjacent tissues. TCRdb redid the calling of the multiplex PCR reads with MiXCR, one entry per CDR3 protein. The sample includes approximately 37,000 distinct CDR3 sequences, 35% to 40% of them seen just once. Sequencing used breast tumor tissue. Source of these receptors: a female donor with breast cancer. Some clones in this sample may be carry-over from other donors' samples.

This clonotype was recorded at least ten times. The chain has TRBV6-5 and TRBJ2-3; 12 nucleotides line up with TRBD2. Germline V gives CDR1 MNHEY, CDR2 SVGAGI. The CDR3 loop spans 17 amino acids. With 2 bases clipped from V and 2 bases from J, the junction kept 5 bases outside the gene matches. CDR3 sequence reads: CASSYRGLAGYTDTQYF. The CDR3 coding sequence is TGTGCCAGCAGTTACCGGGGACTAGCGGGTTACACAGATACGCAGTATTTT.

Remarks on this clonotype: No DNA is shown, since the ends of the CDR3 on it are uncertain; the CDR3 is the one TCRdb lists. This chain links TRBV7-9 with TRBJ2-1; TRBD1 was called by the table and not checked on the DNA. The CDR3 extends over 24 residues, inclusive of both ends. Germline V gene data show CDR1 as SEHNR and CDR2 as FQNEAQ (reference sequence). CDR3 amino acids: CASSGQTGGYGYTFGSGTYNEQFF.

This clonotype was observed many times. The gene calls are TRBV5-4 and TRBJ1-4, with D unresolved. Germline CDR1 reads SGHNT; CDR2 reads YYREEE (reference sequence). The CDR3 has 16 amino acids. Trimming pared 0 bases from V and 0 bases from J, leaving 9 bases between. In DNA, the CDR3 is TGTGCCAGCAGCTTGGGAAGCGGGGCAACTAATGAAAAACTGTTTTTT. Translated, it gives CASSLGSGATNEKLFF.

V gene TRBV7-9 combines with J gene TRBJ2-1, with D unclear. This CDR3 is 14 amino acids long. Germline V lookup: CDR1 SEHNR, CDR2 FQNEAQ (reference sequence). The V gene lost 11 bases and the J gene lost 5 bases, with 19 bases spanning the gap. In DNA form, the CDR3 reads TGTGCCGGTTCTTGGATACAGAACCACAATGAGCAGTTCTTC. As protein: CAGSWIQNHNEQFF.

The chain combines TRBV9 with TRBJ2-7, with 10 bases identical to TRBD2. Germline assignment: CDR1 SGDLS and CDR2 YYNGEE. CDR3 length: 15 amino acids. V lost 4 bases and J lost 2; bases outside the gene matches: 6. CDR3 sequence (DNA): TGTGCCAGCAGCTCAGGACTAGCGGAAACCTACGAGCAGTACTTC. Translated, it gives CASSSGLAETYEQYF.

The sample holds many counts of this clonotype. The CDR3 spells CASSQEDGSGELFF. The CDR3 DNA reads as TGTGCCAGCAGCCAAGAGGATGGGTCCGGGGAGCTGTTTTTT. The chain uses TRBV4-2 and TRBJ2-2; no reliable D call. Germline V gene sequence: CDR1 LGHNA, CDR2 YNFKEQ. The CDR3 sequence is 14 residues long. V lost 0 bases, J lost 6 bases, and 8 bases lay in between.

This clonotype was picked up a small number of times. This may arise from a read error, as a much more abundant clone is one base away. The chain combines TRBV5-5 with TRBJ2-1, with TRBD2 matching 12 bases. V gave up 0 bases and J gave up 8 bases; unmatched junction bases: 21. CDR1 is SGHKS and CDR2 is YYEKEE in the germline V gene (reference sequence). The CDR3 extends over 21 amino acids. Here the CDR3 DNA reads TGTGCCAGCAGCTTGGCCGGAGACAGGGCCCTTTCTAGCGGGAGGGGCCATGAGCAGTTCTTC. Residues: CASSLAGDRALSSGRGHEQFF.

The chain joins TRBV28 to TRBJ2-4, with D maybe TRBD2 (5 bases). Germline CDR1 reads MDHEN; CDR2 reads SYDVKM. This CDR3 is 15 amino acids long. Deletions cut 4 bases from V and 3 bases from J, with 13 bases between. Here the CDR3 DNA reads TGTGCCAGCAGTTCCCGAGGGCCAGGCAAAAACATTCAGTACTTC. Amino acid sequence: CASSSRGPGKNIQYF.

This clonotype was seen many times. V usage is TRBV5-5 and J usage is TRBJ2-1; 9 bases are shared with TRBD1. The CDR3 has 16 residues. Germline trimming cut 4 bases from V and 4 bases from J; bases unmatched to any gene: 9. CDR1 is SGHKS and CDR2 is YYEKEE in the germline V gene (reference sequence). As DNA, the CDR3 is TGTGCCAGCAGCCCAACCACAGGGGGCCCGTACAATGAGCAGTTCTTC. This gives the protein CASSPTTGGPYNEQFF.

This clonotype was observed a single time. This chain connects TRBV7-9 to TRBJ2-7, with D tentatively TRBD1 (6 bases). The CDR3 runs 14 residues. Looked up from germline, CDR1 is SEHNR and CDR2 is FQNEAQ (reference sequence). With 2 bases removed from V and 2 bases from J, the gap between germline ends came to 10 bases. In DNA form, the CDR3 reads TGTGCCAGCAGCTTACCCCGGGACACCTACGAGCAGTACTTC. Protein product: CASSLPRDTYEQYF.

This chain connects TRBV10-2 to TRBJ1-3, with D possibly TRBD1 on 6 matching bases. This CDR3 spans 13 amino acids. V was cut by 3 bases and J by 3 bases, with 6 bases left in between. CDR1 WSHSY and CDR2 SAAADI come from the germline V gene. The CDR3 loop reads CASSDRGGNTIYF. DNA of the CDR3: TGCGCCAGCAGTGACAGGGGTGGAAACACCATATATTTT.

The chain's CDR3 is CASAAAGGIFDEQFF. The CDR3 region has the DNA TGCGCCAGCGCCGCAGCGGGAGGCATCTTTGATGAGCAGTTCTTC. The chain carries TRBV10-1 and TRBJ2-1; 9 nucleotides match TRBD2. The CDR3 sequence is 15 residues long. Germline lookup yields CDR1 WNHNN and CDR2 SYGVQD (reference sequence). After removal of 8 bases from V and 8 bases from J, the junction contained 13 bases not matched to a gene.

This clonotype was detected many times. The CDR3 region is CASSLPRDMGIAGQGRADNEQFF. DNA for the CDR3: TGTGCCAGCAGCTTACCCCGGGACATGGGGATAGCGGGACAAGGCAGGGCTGACAATGAGCAGTTCTTC. The chain recombines TRBV7-2 with TRBJ2-1, with 8 bases aligning to TRBD2. From germline, CDR1 is SGHTA and CDR2 FQGNSA. V was pared by 2 bases and J by 5 bases, with 29 bases of the junction left unmatched. The CDR3 is 23 residues long.

This clonotype was observed many times. The gene calls are TRBV19 and TRBJ1-2; possibly TRBD1 for D (6 bases). Deletions cut 7 bases from V and 8 bases from J, with 20 bases between. This CDR3 contains 14 residues. Germline V CDR1 and CDR2: LNHDA, SQIVND (reference sequence). This chain's CDR3 is CASIRGQGHGGYTF. The CDR3, as DNA: TGTGCCAGTATTAGGGGTCAGGGGCATGGCGGCTACACCTTC.

There are many counts of this clonotype. The V call is TRBV5-6, the J call TRBJ2-5, with TRBD1 identical over 8 bases. This CDR3 is 12 amino acids long. Germline V gene sequence: CDR1 SGHDT, CDR2 YYEEEE. Trimming at V came to 6 bases and at J to 2 bases, leaving 0 bases not matched to a gene. CDR3 nucleotides: TGTGCCAGCAACAGGGGGCAAGAGACCCAGTACTTC. This gives the protein CASNRGQETQYF. Complete variable domain (other parts from reference TRBV5-6 and TRBJ2-5): DAGVTQSPTHLIKTRGQQVTLRCSPKSGHDTVSWYQQALGQGPQFIFQYYEEEERQRGNFPDRFSGHQFPNYSSELNVNALLLGDSALYLCASNRGQETQYFGPGTRLLVL.

In this sample, this clonotype turned up many times. J is TRBJ2-5 and V is TRBV6-6, with 9 bases fitting TRBD1. Germline V gives CDR1 MNHNY, CDR2 SVGAGI (reference sequence). This CDR3 spans 17 amino acids. V gave up 5 bases and J gave up 5 bases; unmatched junction bases: 15. The DNA of the CDR3 is TGTGCCAGCAGTCCCGGGAAGGGGGACAGGGTGTTGGAGACCCAGTACTTC. It encodes CASSPGKGDRVLETQYF.

This clonotype was counted only a few times. This may arise from a read error, as a much more abundant clone is one base away. The genes are TRBV15 and TRBJ2-1, with D perhaps TRBD1 or TRBD2 (5 bases each). V was cut by 1 base and J by 8 bases, with 15 bases left in between. The CDR3 is 15 amino acids. The V gene's germline CDR1 is LNHNV and CDR2 YYDKDF (reference sequence). CDR3 amino acids: CATSRVSEGPDEQFF. CDR3 DNA sequence: TGTGCCACCAGCAGAGTATCTGAGGGGCCCGATGAGCAGTTCTTC. The full variable domain, completed using reference TRBV15 and TRBJ2-1, is DAMVIQNPRYQVTQFGKPVTLSCSQTLNHNVMYWYQQKSSQAPKLLFHYYDKDFNNEADTPDNFQSRRPNTSFCFLDIRSPGLGDTAMYLCATSRVSEGPDEQFFGPGTRLTVL.

The chain couples TRBV10-3 to TRBJ2-1, with TRBD2 matching over 15 bases. CDR1 and CDR2 (germline): ENHRY, SYGVKD. The CDR3 has 18 residues. V was clipped by 8 bases and J by 0 bases; unmatched bases: 8. DNA for the CDR3: TGTGCCATCCGAAGGACTAGCGGGAGGGGGAGCTCCTACAATGAGCAGTTCTTC. Its translation is CAIRRTSGRGSSYNEQFF.

In its sample, this clonotype was seen many times. The chain has TRBV15 and TRBJ2-1, with 10 bases lining up with TRBD2. Germline assignment: CDR1 LNHNV and CDR2 YYDKDF (reference sequence). Unmatched junction bases numbered 13, after V lost 3 bases and J lost 5 bases. The CDR3 has 18 residues. The CDR3 spells CATSSPLRGTSDDNEQFF. DNA of the CDR3: TGTGCCACCAGCAGCCCACTCCGGGGGACTAGCGATGACAATGAGCAGTTCTTC.

On this clonotype: This may be a read error, as it is one base from a much larger clone. The V call is TRBV19, the J call TRBJ1-5; D remains unclear. Trimming removed 6 bases at V and 9 bases at J, with 18 bases between. The germline CDR1 and CDR2 sequences are LNHDA and SQIVND (reference sequence). This CDR3 is built from 14 residues. The CDR3 protein is CASSPASLHRPQHF. The CDR3 coding sequence is TGTGCCAGTAGCCCGGCCAGTCTCCATCGGCCCCAGCATTTT.